The clone carrying this T cell receptor beta chain was counted only a few times. What it binds is not known. As part of library construction, unique molecular identifiers were attached to individual cDNA molecules. Using its own MiXCR run on the 5' RACE reads, TCRdb lists one record per CDR3 protein. The sample consists of some 58,000 distinct CDR3 sequences, about an eighth of them appearing once. Germline CDR1 and CDR2: LGHNA and YNFKEQ. The CDR3 covers 14 residues. The V end lost 2 bases, the J end lost 1 base, and 5 bases lay between the germline ends. The data derive from a study of early T cells in non-severe SARS-CoV-2 infection. Overall study context: Bulk RNA from unsorted whole blood was sequenced; chains were unpaired.

Study-wide results and caveats: Reliance on VDJdb matching favored anti-spike CD8 responses; private and CD4 specificities were missed.

The sequence was collected from an adult who was a healthcare worker with PCR-confirmed SARS-CoV-2 infection or an uninfected control (not recorded which). The genes are TRBV4-2 and TRBJ2-2, with D hard to call. Sequenced material: whole blood. CDR3 sequence: CASSQKRNTGELFF. In nucleotides, the CDR3 is TGTGCCAGCAGCCAAAAGAGGAACACCGGGGAGCTGTTTTTT.